This is a list of T cell receptor beta chains from one sample in a study of blood T cell repertoires in COVID-19. Repertoires were generated with immunoSEQ multiplex PCR, while TCRdb's copy carries only in-frame clones and drops some. Found here are 250,000 to 300,000 clones, approximately 92% of them singletons; the top ten hold 1.1%. The sequenced sample was PBMCs or T cells enriched from blood (not recorded which). The receptors here all came from a woman aged 25 to 39 who had recovered from COVID-19. Both conserved end residues are part of each CDR3. Each record gives: clone size, V gene, J gene, CDR3 protein. The size of a clone is reported for some rows only, either as once, few or many, or as a class for expanded clones.

abundance: -; v_gene: TRBV5-1; j_gene: TRBJ2-5; CDR3aa: CASSDGQGRQETQYF
abundance: -; v_gene: TRBV7-6; j_gene: TRBJ2-4; CDR3aa: CASSPRAPGLAGQNIQYF
abundance: -; v_gene: TRBV7-2; j_gene: TRBJ2-7; CDR3aa: CASSLGLAGEFPPYEQYF
abundance: -; v_gene: TRBV6-2/TRBV6-3; j_gene: TRBJ2-1; CDR3aa: CASSYSPSGTQNEQFF
abundance: -; v_gene: TRBV6-2/TRBV6-3; j_gene: TRBJ2-7; CDR3aa: CASSPSSFPHEQYF
abundance: once; v_gene: TRBV2; j_gene: TRBJ2-1; CDR3aa: CASSPTGNNEQFF
abundance: once; v_gene: TRBV5-4; j_gene: TRBJ1-2; CDR3aa: CASSLGRQGANYGYTF
abundance: -; v_gene: TRBV29-1; j_gene: TRBJ1-2; CDR3aa: CSVEVYPGGGYGYTF
abundance: few; v_gene: TRBV3-1/TRBV3-2; j_gene: TRBJ2-2; CDR3aa: CASSHPGDRDTGELFF
abundance: -; v_gene: TRBV28; j_gene: TRBJ2-7; CDR3aa: CASSARQFYEQYF
abundance: -; v_gene: TRBV7-3; j_gene: TRBJ2-2; CDR3aa: CASRFTRNTGELFF
abundance: few; v_gene: TRBV4-3; j_gene: TRBJ1-6; CDR3aa: CASSQDRGTVYNSPLHF
abundance: -; v_gene: TRBV27; j_gene: TRBJ2-7; CDR3aa: CASSPNPGYSGQAYEQYF
abundance: -; v_gene: TRBV19; j_gene: TRBJ1-5; CDR3aa: CASSPYSERRGQPQHF
abundance: -; v_gene: TRBV11-2; j_gene: TRBJ2-7; CDR3aa: CASSQSYEQYF
abundance: -; v_gene: TRBV27; j_gene: TRBJ2-2; CDR3aa: CASSLLESGWNTGELFF
abundance: -; v_gene: TRBV19; j_gene: TRBJ1-2; CDR3aa: CASSIRGGQLSYGYTF
abundance: -; v_gene: TRBV27; j_gene: TRBJ2-3; CDR3aa: CASGTGTGFWDTQYF
abundance: -; v_gene: TRBV11-3; j_gene: TRBJ2-1; CDR3aa: CASSLSLAGVNEQFF
abundance: -; v_gene: TRBV6-5; j_gene: TRBJ1-5; CDR3aa: CASSYPPGQGGQPQHF
abundance: -; v_gene: TRBV12-3/TRBV12-4; j_gene: TRBJ1-2; CDR3aa: CASSTRESYGYTF
abundance: -; v_gene: TRBV4-1; j_gene: TRBJ2-3; CDR3aa: CASSQDTAILAGGDTQYF
abundance: -; v_gene: TRBV19; j_gene: TRBJ2-5; CDR3aa: CASSTAGVQVQETQYF
abundance: -; v_gene: TRBV9; j_gene: TRBJ2-3; CDR3aa: CASSSGTSGSTDTQYF
abundance: -; v_gene: TRBV14; j_gene: TRBJ1-2; CDR3aa: CASSQDGDRAYGYTF
abundance: -; v_gene: TRBV28; j_gene: TRBJ2-3; CDR3aa: CASSSPAGYTDTQYF
abundance: -; v_gene: TRBV6-5; j_gene: TRBJ1-1; CDR3aa: CASSQDVGRATEAFF
abundance: -; v_gene: TRBV3-1/TRBV3-2; j_gene: TRBJ1-3; CDR3aa: CASSPSDRVGNTIYF
abundance: -; v_gene: TRBV21-1; j_gene: TRBJ1-6; CDR3aa: CASSNGGCFYNSPLHF
abundance: -; v_gene: TRBV5-5; j_gene: TRBJ2-1; CDR3aa: CASSLVGTSGGAPQGEQFF
abundance: -; v_gene: TRBV3-1/TRBV3-2; j_gene: TRBJ2-1; CDR3aa: CASSQDQVGGSSYNEQFF
abundance: -; v_gene: TRBV7-9; j_gene: TRBJ1-4; CDR3aa: CASSRGQGGEKLFF
abundance: once; v_gene: TRBV6-5; j_gene: TRBJ1-1; CDR3aa: CASSYSDRMNTEAFF
abundance: -; v_gene: TRBV30; j_gene: TRBJ1-2; CDR3aa: CAWSVQGGYGYTF
abundance: once; v_gene: TRBV7-3; j_gene: TRBJ2-7; CDR3aa: CASSLAASGLYEQYF
abundance: -; v_gene: TRBV9; j_gene: TRBJ2-5; CDR3aa: CASSVGGQGAWETQYF
abundance: -; v_gene: TRBV3-1/TRBV3-2; j_gene: TRBJ2-3; CDR3aa: CASSQDISTLRGDTQYF
abundance: once; v_gene: TRBV28; j_gene: TRBJ1-6; CDR3aa: CASSFSTYNSPLHF
abundance: -; v_gene: TRBV4-1; j_gene: TRBJ2-1; CDR3aa: CASRRDSSYNEQFF
abundance: few; v_gene: TRBV4-3; j_gene: TRBJ2-1; CDR3aa: CASRDTSGGVGEQFF
abundance: few; v_gene: TRBV7-3; j_gene: TRBJ1-4; CDR3aa: CASSLTSGEKLFF
abundance: -; v_gene: TRBV5-1; j_gene: TRBJ2-7; CDR3aa: CASSLSTGGPYEQYF
abundance: -; v_gene: TRBV7-7; j_gene: TRBJ2-7; CDR3aa: CASSAGTASSYEQYF